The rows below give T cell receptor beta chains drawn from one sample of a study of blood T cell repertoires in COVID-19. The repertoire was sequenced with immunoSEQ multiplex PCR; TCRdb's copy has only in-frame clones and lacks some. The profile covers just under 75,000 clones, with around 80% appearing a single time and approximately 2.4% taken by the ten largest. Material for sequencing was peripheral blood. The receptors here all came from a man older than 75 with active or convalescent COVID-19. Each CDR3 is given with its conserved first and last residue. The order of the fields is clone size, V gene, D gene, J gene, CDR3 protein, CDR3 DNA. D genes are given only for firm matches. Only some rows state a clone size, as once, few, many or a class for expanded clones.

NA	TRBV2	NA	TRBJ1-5	CASSVQRAGDGPQHF	TGTGCCAGCAGTGTGCAGAGGGCTGGAGACGGGCCCCAGCATTTT
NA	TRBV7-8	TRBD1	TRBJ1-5	CASSPRRTGGNQPQHF	TGTGCCAGCAGCCCCCGACGGACAGGGGGAAATCAGCCCCAGCATTTT
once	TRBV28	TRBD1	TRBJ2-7	CASSPPDRTSYEQYF	TGTGCCAGCAGTCCACCGGACAGGACCTCCTACGAGCAGTACTTC
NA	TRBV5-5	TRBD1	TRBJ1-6	CASSLYGTGDSPLHF	TGTGCCAGCAGCTTGTACGGGACAGGGGATTCACCCCTCCACTTT
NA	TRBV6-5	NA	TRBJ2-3	CASTSGRPLGTQYF	TGTGCCAGCACCTCGGGTAGGCCCTTGGGTACGCAGTATTTT
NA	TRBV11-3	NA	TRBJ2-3	CASSVTGSPTDTQYF	TGTGCCAGCAGCGTTACCGGGAGCCCCACAGATACGCAGTATTTT
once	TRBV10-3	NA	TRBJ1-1	CAISEGGDEAFF	TGTGCCATCAGTGAGGGAGGGGATGAAGCTTTCTTT
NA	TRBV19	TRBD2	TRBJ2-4	CASRSGSWSIQYF	TGTGCCAGTCGAAGCGGGAGTTGGAGCATTCAGTACTTC
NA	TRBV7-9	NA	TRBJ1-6	CASSLNGSPLHF	TGTGCCAGCAGCTTAAACGGTTCACCCCTCCACTTT
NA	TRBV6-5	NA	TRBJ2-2	CASDNSGTGELFF	TGTGCCAGCGATAATAGCGGCACCGGGGAGCTGTTTTTT
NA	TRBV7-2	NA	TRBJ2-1	CASSLGGDEQFF	TGTGCCAGCAGCTTAGGCGGGGATGAGCAGTTCTTC
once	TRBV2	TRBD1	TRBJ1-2	CASSVGQVGYGYTF	TGTGCCAGCAGCGTCGGACAGGTTGGCTATGGCTACACCTTC
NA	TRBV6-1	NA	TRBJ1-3	CASREGSPGAVTGNTIYF	TGTGCCAGCAGGGAAGGGTCGCCAGGGGCAGTAACTGGAAACACCATATATTTT
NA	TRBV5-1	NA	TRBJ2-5	CASSGGRGETQYF	TGCGCCAGCAGTGGTGGGAGAGGGGAGACCCAGTACTTC
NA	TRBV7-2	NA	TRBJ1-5	CASSLYRVGLGNQPQHF	TGTGCCAGCAGCTTATACAGGGTTGGGTTGGGCAATCAGCCCCAGCATTTT
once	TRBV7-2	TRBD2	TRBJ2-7	CASSAPGVTSGRPYEQYF	TGTGCCAGCAGCGCCCCAGGGGTTACTAGCGGGAGACCCTACGAGCAGTACTTC
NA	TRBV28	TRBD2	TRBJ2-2	CASSSRLAGAGELFF	TGTGCCAGCAGTTCAAGACTAGCGGGAGCCGGGGAGCTGTTTTTT
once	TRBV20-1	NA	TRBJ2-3	CSFHTDTQYF	TGCAGTTTCCACACAGATACGCAGTATTTT
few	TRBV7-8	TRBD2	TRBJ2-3	CASSLIGGSGGVDTQYF	TGTGCCAGCAGCTTAATCGGAGGTAGCGGGGGGGTCGATACGCAGTATTTT
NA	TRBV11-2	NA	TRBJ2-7	CASSLEATVYEQYF	TGTGCCAGCAGCTTAGAGGCCACAGTCTACGAGCAGTACTTC
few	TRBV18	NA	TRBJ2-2	CASSPPGATGELFF	TGTGCCAGCTCACCACCGGGCGCCACCGGGGAGCTGTTTTTT
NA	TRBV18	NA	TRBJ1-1	CASSPTVQNWAFF	TGTGCCAGCTCACCGACAGTCCAGAACTGGGCTTTCTTT
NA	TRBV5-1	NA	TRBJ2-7	CASSLEGTSYEQYF	TGCGCCAGCAGCTTGGAAGGGACTTCCTACGAGCAGTACTTC
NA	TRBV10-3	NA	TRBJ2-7	CAISEPDAGQYF	TGTGCCATCAGTGAGCCTGATGCAGGGCAGTACTTC
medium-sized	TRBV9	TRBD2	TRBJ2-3	CASSVGLAGGGDTQYF	TGTGCCAGCAGCGTGGGACTAGCGGGAGGAGGAGATACGCAGTATTTT
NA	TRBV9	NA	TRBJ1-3	CASSVAMSSGNTIYF	TGTGCCAGCAGCGTAGCAATGAGCTCTGGAAACACCATATATTTT
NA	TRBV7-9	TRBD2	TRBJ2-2	CASSLSQGGQLFF	TGTGCCAGCAGCTTATCCCAGGGAGGGCAGCTGTTTTTT
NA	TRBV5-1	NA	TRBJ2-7	CASSSDQDRTLYEQYF	TGCGCCAGCAGCTCTGACCAAGACAGGACACTCTACGAGCAGTACTTC
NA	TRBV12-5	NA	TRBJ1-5	CASVRGQPNQPQHF	TGTGCTAGTGTGCGAGGGCAGCCTAATCAGCCCCAGCATTTT
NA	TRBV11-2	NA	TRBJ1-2	CASSSRVTGGYTF	TGTGCCAGCAGCTCCCGTGTAACAGGAGGCTACACCTTC
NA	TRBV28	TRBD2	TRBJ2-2	CASTRPGTSRTGELFF	TGTGCCAGCACCCGCCCAGGGACTAGCCGTACCGGGGAGCTGTTTTTT
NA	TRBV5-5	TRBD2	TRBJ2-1	CASSLGLAGGPVLHEQFF	TGTGCCAGCAGCTTGGGGCTAGCGGGAGGGCCTGTCCTTCATGAGCAGTTCTTC
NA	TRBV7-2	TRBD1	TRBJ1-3	CASSSRRGTAGGNTIYF	TGTGCCAGCAGCTCAAGAAGAGGGACAGCCGGTGGAAACACCATATATTTT
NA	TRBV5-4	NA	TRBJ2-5	CASSSPGVETQYF	TGTGCCAGCAGCTCCCCCGGGGTAGAGACCCAGTACTTC
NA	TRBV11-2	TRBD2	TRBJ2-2	CASSQLASNTGELFF	TGTGCCAGCAGCCAACTAGCGTCGAACACCGGGGAGCTGTTTTTT
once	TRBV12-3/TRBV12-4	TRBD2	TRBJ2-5	CASRTSGSETQYF	TGTGCCAGCCGGACTAGCGGTTCTGAGACCCAGTACTTC
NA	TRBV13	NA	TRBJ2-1	CASTGGDNEQFF	TGTGCCAGCACCGGAGGGGACAATGAGCAGTTCTTC
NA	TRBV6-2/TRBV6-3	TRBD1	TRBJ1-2	CASSYPQGYDYGYTF	TGTGCCAGCAGTTACCCACAGGGGTACGACTATGGCTACACCTTC
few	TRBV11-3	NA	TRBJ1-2	CASSLGPGAYGYTF	TGTGCCAGCAGCTTAGGTCCAGGGGCTTATGGCTACACCTTC
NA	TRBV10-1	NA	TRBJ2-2	CASSDSLATGELFF	TGCGCCAGCAGTGATAGCCTAGCGACCGGGGAGCTGTTTTTT
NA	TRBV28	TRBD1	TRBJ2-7	CASIPNRGLGEQYF	TGTGCCAGCATACCGAACAGGGGGTTGGGCGAGCAGTACTTC
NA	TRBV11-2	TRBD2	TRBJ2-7	CASSRTSGFMYEQYF	TGTGCCAGCAGCCGGACTAGCGGGTTTATGTACGAGCAGTACTTC
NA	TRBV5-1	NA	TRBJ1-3	CASSLGQPSGNTIYF	TGCGCCAGCAGCTTGGGACAGCCCTCTGGAAACACCATATATTTT
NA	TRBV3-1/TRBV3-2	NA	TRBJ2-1	CASSRASYNEQFF	TGTGCCAGCAGCCGGGCGTCCTACAATGAGCAGTTCTTC
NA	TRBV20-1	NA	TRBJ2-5	CSASISSGETQYF	TGCAGTGCTAGTATTAGCTCGGGAGAGACCCAGTACTTC
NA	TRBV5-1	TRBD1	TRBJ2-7	CASSLNRGTYEQYF	TGCGCCAGCAGCTTGAACAGGGGTACGTACGAGCAGTACTTC
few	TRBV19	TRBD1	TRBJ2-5	CATSSPIFTGAFQETQYF	TGTGCCACTAGTAGTCCCATTTTTACAGGGGCGTTCCAAGAGACCCAGTACTTC